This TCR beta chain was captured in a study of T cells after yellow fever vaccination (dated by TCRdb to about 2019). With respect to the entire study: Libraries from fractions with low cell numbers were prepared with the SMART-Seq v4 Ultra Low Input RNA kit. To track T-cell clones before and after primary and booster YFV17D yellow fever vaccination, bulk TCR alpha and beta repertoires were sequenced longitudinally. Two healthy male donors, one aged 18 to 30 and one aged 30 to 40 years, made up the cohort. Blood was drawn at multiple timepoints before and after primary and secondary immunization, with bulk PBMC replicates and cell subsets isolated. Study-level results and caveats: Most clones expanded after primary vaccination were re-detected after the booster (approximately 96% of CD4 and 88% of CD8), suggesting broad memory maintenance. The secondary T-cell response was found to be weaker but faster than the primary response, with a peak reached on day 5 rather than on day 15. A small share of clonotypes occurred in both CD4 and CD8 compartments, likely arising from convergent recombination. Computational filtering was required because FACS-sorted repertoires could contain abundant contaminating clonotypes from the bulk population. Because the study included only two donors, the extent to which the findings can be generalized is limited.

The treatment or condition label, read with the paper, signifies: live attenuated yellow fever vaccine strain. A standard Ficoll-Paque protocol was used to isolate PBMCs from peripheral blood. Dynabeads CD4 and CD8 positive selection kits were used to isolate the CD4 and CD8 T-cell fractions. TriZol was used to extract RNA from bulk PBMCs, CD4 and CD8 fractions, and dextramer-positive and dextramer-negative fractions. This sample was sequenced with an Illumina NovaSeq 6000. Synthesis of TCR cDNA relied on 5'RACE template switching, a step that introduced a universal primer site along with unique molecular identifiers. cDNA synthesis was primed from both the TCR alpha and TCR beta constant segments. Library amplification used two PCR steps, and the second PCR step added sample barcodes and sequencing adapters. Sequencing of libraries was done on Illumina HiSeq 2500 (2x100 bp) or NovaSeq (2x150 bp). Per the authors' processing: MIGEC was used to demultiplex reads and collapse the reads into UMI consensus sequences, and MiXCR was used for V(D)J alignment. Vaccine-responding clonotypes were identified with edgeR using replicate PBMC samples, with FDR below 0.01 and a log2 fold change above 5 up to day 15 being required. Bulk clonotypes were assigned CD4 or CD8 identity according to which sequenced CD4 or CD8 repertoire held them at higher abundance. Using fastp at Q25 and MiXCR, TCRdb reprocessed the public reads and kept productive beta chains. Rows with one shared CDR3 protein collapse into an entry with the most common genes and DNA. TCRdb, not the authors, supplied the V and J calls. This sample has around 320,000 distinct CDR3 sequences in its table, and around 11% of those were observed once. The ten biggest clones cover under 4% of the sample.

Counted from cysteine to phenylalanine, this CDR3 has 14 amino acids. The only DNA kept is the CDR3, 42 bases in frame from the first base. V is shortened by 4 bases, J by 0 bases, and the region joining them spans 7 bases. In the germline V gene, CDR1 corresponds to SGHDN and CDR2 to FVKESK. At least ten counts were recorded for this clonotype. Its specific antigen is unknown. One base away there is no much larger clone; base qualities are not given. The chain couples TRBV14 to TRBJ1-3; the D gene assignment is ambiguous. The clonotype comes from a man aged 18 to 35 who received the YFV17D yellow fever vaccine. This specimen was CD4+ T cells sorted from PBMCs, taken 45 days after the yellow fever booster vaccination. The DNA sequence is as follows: TGTGCCAGCAGCCGGTTCGCCTCTGGAAACACCATATATTTT. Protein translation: CASSRFASGNTIYF. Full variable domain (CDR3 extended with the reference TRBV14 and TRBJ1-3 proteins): EAGVTQFPSHSVIEKGQTVTLRCDPISGHDNLYWYRRVMGKEIKFLLHFVKESKQDESGMPNNRFLAERTGGTYSTLKVQPAELEDSGVYFCASSRFASGNTIYFGEGSWLTVV.